The sequence of this T cell receptor beta chain was determined in a study of T cells after somatic rescue of genetic block. The V end was cut by 1 base, the J end by 4 bases, with 8 bases between. The CDR3 loop spans 13 amino acids. Germline V gene sequence: CDR1 LGHNA, CDR2 YSLEER. Measured with immunoSEQ multiplex PCR; TCRdb has only the in-frame clones, and not every one. The sample has 65,000 to 70,000 clones, just over 90% seen once. Sequencing was carried out using peripheral blood mononuclear cells (PBMCs). The receptor's source is a man aged 35 to 55. The rearrangement joins TRBV4-3 to TRBJ2-7, with a weak D call TRBD1 (6 bases). This CDR3 is CASSQGQDYEQYF. Here the CDR3 DNA reads TGCGCCAGCAGCCAAGGACAGGATTACGAGCAGTACTTC.